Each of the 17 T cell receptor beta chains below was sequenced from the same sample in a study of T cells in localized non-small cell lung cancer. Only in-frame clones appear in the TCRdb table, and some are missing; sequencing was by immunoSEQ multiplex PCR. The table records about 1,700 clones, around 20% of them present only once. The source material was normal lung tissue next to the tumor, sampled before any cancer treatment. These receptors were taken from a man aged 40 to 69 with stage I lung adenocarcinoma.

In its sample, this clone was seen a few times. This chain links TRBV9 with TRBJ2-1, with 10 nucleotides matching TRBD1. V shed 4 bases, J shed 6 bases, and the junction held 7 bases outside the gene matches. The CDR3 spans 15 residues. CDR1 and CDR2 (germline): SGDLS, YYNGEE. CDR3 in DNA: TGTGCCAGCAGCCTTCGACAGGGGGCGGCCAATGAGCAGTTCTTC. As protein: CASSLRQGAANEQFF.

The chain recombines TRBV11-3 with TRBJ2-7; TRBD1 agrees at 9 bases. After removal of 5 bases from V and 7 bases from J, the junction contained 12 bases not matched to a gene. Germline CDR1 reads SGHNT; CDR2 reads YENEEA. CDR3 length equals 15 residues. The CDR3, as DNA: TGTGCCAGCAGCGTCCTCGGGACAGGGTTGCATGAGCAGTACTTC. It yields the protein CASSVLGTGLHEQYF.

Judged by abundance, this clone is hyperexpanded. The DNA for the CDR3 is TGTGCCAGCAGTGAAGCTAGCGGGTTCTCCTACGAGCAGTACTTC. This gives the protein CASSEASGFSYEQYF. The J gene is TRBJ2-7, the V gene TRBV6-1, with TRBD2 identical over 7 bases. Germline V gene data show CDR1 as MNHNS and CDR2 as SASEGT. The CDR3 has 15 amino acids. V lost 0 bases, J lost 0 bases, and 2 bases stayed unmatched.

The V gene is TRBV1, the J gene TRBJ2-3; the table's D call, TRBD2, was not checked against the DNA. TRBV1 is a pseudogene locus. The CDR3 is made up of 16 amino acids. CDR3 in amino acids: CASSPLVGGDTDTQYF. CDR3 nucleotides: TGCGCCAGCAGCCCCCTGGTGGGGGGGGACACAGATACGCAGTATTTT.

CDR3 sequence reads: CASSLVLSGANVLTF. CDR3 DNA sequence: TGTGCCAGTAGCCTCGTCCTCTCTGGGGCCAACGTCCTGACTTTC. V gene TRBV19 combines with J gene TRBJ2-6; D gene ambiguous. The V end was cut by 6 bases, the J end by 0 bases, with 9 bases between. In germline, CDR1 is LNHDA, CDR2 SQIVND (reference sequence). The CDR3 sequence is 15 residues long.

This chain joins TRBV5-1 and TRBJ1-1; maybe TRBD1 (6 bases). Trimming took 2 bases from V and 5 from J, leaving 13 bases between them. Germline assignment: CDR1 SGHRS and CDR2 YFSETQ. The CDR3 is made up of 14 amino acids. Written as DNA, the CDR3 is TGCGCCAGCAGCTTACGACAGGTGGGGACTGAAGCTTTCTTT. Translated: CASSLRQVGTEAFF. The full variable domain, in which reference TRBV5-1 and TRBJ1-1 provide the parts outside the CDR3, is KAGVTQTPRYLIKTRGQQVTLSCSPISGHRSVSWYQQTPGQGLQFLFEYFSETQRNKGNFPGRFSGRQFSNSRSEMNVSTLELGDSALYLCASSLRQVGTEAFFGQGTRLTVV.

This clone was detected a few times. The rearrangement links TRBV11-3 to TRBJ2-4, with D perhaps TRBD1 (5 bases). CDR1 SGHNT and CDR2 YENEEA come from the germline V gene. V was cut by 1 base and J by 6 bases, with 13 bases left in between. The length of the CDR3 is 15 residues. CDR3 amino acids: CASSLGLGVGNIQYF. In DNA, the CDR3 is TGTGCCAGCAGCTTAGGGTTAGGGGTTGGAAACATTCAGTACTTC. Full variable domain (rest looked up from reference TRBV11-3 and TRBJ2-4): EAGVVQSPRYKIIEKKQPVAFWCNPISGHNTLYWYLQNLGQGPELLIRYENEEAVDDSQLPKDRFSAERLKGVDSTLKIQPAELGDSAVYLCASSLGLGVGNIQYFGAGTRLSVL.

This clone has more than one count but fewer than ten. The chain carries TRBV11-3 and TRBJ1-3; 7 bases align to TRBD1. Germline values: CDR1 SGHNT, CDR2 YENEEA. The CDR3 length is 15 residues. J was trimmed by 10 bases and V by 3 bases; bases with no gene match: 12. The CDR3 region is CASSLRGEQGSTIYF. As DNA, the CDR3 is TGTGCCAGCAGCTTGCGAGGAGAACAGGGGAGTACCATATATTTT. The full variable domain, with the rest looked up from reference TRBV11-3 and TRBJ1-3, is EAGVVQSPRYKIIEKKQPVAFWCNPISGHNTLYWYLQNLGQGPELLIRYENEEAVDDSQLPKDRFSAERLKGVDSTLKIQPAELGDSAVYLCASSLRGEQGSTIYFGEGSWLTVV.

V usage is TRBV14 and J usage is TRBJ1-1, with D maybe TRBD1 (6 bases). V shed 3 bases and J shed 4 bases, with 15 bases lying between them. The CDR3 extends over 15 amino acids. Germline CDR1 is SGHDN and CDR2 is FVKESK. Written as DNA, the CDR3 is TGTGCCAGCAGCCACCGACAGGCCGGGGGCACTGAAGCTTTCTTT. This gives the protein CASSHRQAGGTEAFF.

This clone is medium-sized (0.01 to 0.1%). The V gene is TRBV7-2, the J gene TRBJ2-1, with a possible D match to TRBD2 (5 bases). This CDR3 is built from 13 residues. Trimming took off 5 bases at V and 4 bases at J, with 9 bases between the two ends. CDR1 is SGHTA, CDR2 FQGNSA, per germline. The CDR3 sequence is CASSQAVYNEQFF. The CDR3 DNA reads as TGTGCCAGCAGCCAAGCGGTATACAATGAGCAGTTCTTC.

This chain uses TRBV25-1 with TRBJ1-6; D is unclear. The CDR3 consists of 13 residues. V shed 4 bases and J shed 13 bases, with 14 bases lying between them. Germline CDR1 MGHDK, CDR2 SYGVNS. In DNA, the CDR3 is TGTGCCAGCAGTGGGGTAAAGGGAGGCCCCCTCCACTTT. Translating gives CASSGVKGGPLHF.

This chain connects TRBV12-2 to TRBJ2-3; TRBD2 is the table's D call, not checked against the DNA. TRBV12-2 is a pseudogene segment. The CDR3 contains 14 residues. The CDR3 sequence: CAILKLATTDTQYF. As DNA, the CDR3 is TGTGCCATCCTTAAACTAGCGACCACAGATACGCAGTATTTT.

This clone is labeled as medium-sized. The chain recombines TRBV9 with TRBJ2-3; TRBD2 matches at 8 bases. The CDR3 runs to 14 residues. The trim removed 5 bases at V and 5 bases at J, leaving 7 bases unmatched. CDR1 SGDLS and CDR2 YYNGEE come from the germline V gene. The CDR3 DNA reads TGTGCCAGCAGTCTTAGCGGGAAGTTAGATACGCAGTATTTT. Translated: CASSLSGKLDTQYF.

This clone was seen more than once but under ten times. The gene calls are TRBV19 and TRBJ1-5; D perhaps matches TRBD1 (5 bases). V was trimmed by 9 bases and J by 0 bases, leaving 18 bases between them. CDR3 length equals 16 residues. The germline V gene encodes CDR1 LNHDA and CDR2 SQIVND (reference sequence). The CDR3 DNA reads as TGTGCCAGCGGAATGGAGGGGTCCTATAGCAATCAGCCCCAGCATTTT. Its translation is CASGMEGSYSNQPQHF.

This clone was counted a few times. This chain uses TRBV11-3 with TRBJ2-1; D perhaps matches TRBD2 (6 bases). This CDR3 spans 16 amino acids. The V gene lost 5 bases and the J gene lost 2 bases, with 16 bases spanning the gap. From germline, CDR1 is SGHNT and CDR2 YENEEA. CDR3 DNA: TGTGCCAGCAGCCAAGTTGACGGGAGCCCCTACAATGAGCAGTTCTTC. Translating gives CASSQVDGSPYNEQFF.

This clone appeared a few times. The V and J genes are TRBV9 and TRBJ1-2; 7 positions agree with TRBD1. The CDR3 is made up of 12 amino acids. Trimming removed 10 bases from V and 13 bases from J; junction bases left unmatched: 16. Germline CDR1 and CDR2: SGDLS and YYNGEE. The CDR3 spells CAQQLTGQAGTF. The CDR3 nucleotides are TGTGCCCAGCAGTTAACTGGACAGGCTGGCACCTTC.

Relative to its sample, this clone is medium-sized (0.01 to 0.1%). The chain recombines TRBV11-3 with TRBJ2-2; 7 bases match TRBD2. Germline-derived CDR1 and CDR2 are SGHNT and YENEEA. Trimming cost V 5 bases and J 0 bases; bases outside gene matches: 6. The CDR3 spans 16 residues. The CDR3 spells CASSPRTRTNTGELFF. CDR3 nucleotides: TGTGCCAGCAGCCCTAGGACTAGAACGAACACCGGGGAGCTGTTTTTT.